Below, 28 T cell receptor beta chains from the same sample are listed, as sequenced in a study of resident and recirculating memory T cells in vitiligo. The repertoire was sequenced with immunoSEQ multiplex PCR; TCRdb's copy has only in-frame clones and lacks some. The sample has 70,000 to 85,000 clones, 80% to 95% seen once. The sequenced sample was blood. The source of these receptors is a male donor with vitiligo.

The CDR3 is CASSLPGGSTEAFF. The CDR3 DNA reads TGTGCCAGCAGCCTTCCAGGGGGGTCCACTGAAGCTTTCTTT. The rearrangement links TRBV4-2 to TRBJ1-1; 7 bases fit TRBD1. The CDR3 covers 14 residues. Trimming took 4 bases from V and 4 from J; bases not matched to a gene: 6. The germline CDR1 and CDR2 sequences are LGHNA and YNFKEQ.

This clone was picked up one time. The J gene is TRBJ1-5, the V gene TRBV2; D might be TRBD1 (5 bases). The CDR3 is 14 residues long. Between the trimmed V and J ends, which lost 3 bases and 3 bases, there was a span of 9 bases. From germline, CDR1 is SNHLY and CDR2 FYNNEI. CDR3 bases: TGTGCCAGCAGTGAGGGGCCGTTCAATCAGCCCCAGCATTTT. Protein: CASSEGPFNQPQHF.

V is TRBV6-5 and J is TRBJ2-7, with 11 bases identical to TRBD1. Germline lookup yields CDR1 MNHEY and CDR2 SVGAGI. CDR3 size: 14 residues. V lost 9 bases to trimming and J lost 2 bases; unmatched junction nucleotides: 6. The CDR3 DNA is TGTGCCAGTTCCGGGGACAGGGGGACCTACGAGCAGTACTTC. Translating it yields CASSGDRGTYEQYF.

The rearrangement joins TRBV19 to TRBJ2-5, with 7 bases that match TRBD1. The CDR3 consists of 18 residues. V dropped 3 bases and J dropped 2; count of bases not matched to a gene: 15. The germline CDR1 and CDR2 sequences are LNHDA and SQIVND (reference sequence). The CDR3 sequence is CASSMRGGTNDIQETQYF. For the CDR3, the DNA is TGTGCCAGTAGTATGAGAGGGGGCACAAACGATATACAAGAGACCCAGTACTTC.

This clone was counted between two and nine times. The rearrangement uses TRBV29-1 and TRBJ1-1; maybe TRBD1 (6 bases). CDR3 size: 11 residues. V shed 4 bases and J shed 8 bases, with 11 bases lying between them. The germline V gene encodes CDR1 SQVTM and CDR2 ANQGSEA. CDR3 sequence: CSVVEGTEAFF. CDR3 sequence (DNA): TGCAGCGTTGTTGAAGGGACAGAAGCTTTCTTT.

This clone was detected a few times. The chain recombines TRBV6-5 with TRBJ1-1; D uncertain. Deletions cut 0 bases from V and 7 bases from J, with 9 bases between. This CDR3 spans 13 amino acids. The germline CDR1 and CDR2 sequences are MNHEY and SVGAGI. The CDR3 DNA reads TGTGCCAGCAGTTACTCAAGTAGGAGTGAAGCTTTCTTT. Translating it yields CASSYSSRSEAFF.

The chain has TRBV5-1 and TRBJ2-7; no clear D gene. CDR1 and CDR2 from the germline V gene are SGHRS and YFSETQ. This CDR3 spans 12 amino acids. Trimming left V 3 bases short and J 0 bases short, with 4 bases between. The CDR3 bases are TGCGCCAGCAGCTCTAGCTCCTACGAGCAGTACTTC. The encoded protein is CASSSSSYEQYF. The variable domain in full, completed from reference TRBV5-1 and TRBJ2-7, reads KAGVTQTPRYLIKTRGQQVTLSCSPISGHRSVSWYQQTPGQGLQFLFEYFSETQRNKGNFPGRFSGRQFSNSRSEMNVSTLELGDSALYLCASSSSSYEQYFGPGTRLTVT.

The CDR3 nucleotides are TGTGCCAGCAGCCCTCAGGCCAGGCTCTACGAGCAGTACTTC. Encoded protein: CASSPQARLYEQYF. J is TRBJ2-7 and V is TRBV6-6; no clear D gene. The CDR3 loop spans 14 amino acids. The ends were cut back, 6 bases at V and 3 bases at J, with 15 bases in the middle. Germline V gene data show CDR1 as MNHNY and CDR2 as SVGAGI (reference sequence).

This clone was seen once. CDR3 residues: CASSQELAGETDTQYF. The CDR3 bases are TGTGCCAGCAGCCAAGAACTAGCGGGGGAAACAGATACGCAGTATTTT. The J gene is TRBJ2-3, the V gene TRBV4-2; TRBD2 matches at 11 bases. CDR1 is LGHNA, CDR2 YNFKEQ, per germline. There are 16 residues in the CDR3. J lost 3 bases, V lost 0 bases, and 2 bases had no gene match.

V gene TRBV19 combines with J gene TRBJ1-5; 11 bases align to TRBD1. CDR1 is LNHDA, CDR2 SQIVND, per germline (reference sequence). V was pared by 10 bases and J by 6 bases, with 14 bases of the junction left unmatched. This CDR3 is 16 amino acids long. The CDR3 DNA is TGTGCCACCCTATCCCAGGGACAGGGGGTTGGTCAGCCCCAGCATTTT. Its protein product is CATLSQGQGVGQPQHF.

This CDR3 reads CASSLPGQGAQLREGYTF. The CDR3 coding sequence is TGTGCCAGCAGCTTACCGGGACAGGGGGCGCAGCTTCGTGAGGGCTACACCTTC. V is TRBV7-9 and J is TRBJ1-2; 12 bases fit TRBD1. CDR3 length equals 18 residues. V lost 2 bases to trimming and J lost 8 bases; unmatched junction nucleotides: 15. The germline V gene has CDR1 SEHNR and CDR2 FQNEAQ (reference sequence).

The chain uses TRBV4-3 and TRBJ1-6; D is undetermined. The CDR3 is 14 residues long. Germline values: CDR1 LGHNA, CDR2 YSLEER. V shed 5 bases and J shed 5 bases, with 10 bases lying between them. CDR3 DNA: TGCGCCAGCAGCGAAGTGGCCCATAATTCACCCCTCCACTTT. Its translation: CASSEVAHNSPLHF.

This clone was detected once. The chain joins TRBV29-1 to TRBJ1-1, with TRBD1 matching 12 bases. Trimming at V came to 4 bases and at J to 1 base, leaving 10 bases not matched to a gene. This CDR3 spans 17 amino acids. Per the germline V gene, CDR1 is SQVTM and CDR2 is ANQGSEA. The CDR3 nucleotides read TGCAGCGTTGGAGGGGGACAGGGGGCGGGGGCGAACACTGAAGCTTTCTTT. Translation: CSVGGGQGAGANTEAFF.

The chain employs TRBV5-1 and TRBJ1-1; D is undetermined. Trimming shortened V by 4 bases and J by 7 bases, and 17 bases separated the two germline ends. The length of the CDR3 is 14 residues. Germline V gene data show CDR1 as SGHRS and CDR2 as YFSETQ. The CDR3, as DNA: TGCGCCAGCAGCCTGCCGGGGTTTAAAAGTGAAGCTTTCTTT. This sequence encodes CASSLPGFKSEAFF. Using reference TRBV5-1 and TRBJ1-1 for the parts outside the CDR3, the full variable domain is KAGVTQTPRYLIKTRGQQVTLSCSPISGHRSVSWYQQTPGQGLQFLFEYFSETQRNKGNFPGRFSGRQFSNSRSEMNVSTLELGDSALYLCASSLPGFKSEAFFGQGTRLTVV.

The CDR3 sequence is CASSPPGTGRPLYGYTF. CDR3 nucleotide sequence: TGTGCCAGCAGCCCTCCCGGGACAGGGAGACCCCTTTATGGCTACACCTTC. The chain joins TRBV9 to TRBJ1-2; 9 bases are shared with TRBD1. Germline V gives CDR1 SGDLS, CDR2 YYNGEE. CDR3 length: 17 amino acids. J was trimmed by 5 bases and V by 4 bases; bases with no gene match: 15.

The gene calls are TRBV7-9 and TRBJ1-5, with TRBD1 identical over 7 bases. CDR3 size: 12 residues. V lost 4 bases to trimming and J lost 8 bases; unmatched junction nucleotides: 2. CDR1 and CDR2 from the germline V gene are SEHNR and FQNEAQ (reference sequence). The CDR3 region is CASSSTGEPQHF. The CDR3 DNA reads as TGTGCCAGCAGCTCAACAGGGGAGCCCCAGCATTTT.

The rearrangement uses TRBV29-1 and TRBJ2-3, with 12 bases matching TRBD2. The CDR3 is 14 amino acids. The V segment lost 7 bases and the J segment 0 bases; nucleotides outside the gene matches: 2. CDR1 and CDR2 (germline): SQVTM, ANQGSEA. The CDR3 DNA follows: TGCAGCGCTCTAGCGGGGGGGAGCACAGATACGCAGTATTTT. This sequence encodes CSALAGGSTDTQYF.

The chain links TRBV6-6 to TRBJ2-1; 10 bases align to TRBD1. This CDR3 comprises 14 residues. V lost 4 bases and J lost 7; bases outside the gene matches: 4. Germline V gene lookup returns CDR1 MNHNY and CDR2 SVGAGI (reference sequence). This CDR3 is CASSWGTGANEQFF. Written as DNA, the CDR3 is TGTGCCAGCAGTTGGGGGACAGGGGCTAATGAGCAGTTCTTC.

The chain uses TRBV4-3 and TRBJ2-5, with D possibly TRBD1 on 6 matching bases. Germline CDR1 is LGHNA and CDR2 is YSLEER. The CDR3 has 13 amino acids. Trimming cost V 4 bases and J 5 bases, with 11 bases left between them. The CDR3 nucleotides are TGCGCCAGCAGCCTCACAGGGTCGGAGACCCAGTACTTC. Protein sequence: CASSLTGSETQYF.

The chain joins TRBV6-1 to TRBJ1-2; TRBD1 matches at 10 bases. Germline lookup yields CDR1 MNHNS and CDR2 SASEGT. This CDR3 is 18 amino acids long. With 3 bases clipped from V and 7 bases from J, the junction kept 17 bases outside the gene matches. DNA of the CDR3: TGTGCCAGCAGTGAGCGGATGGAACCCGGGACAGGGGCGTTTGGCTACACCTTC. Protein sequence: CASSERMEPGTGAFGYTF.

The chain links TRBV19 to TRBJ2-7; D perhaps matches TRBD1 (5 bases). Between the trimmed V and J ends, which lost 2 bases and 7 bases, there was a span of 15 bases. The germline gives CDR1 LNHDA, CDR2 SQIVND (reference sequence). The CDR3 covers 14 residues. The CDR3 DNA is TGTGCCAGTAGTATAAGGGGCGAGTCGGGTGAGCAGTACTTC. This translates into CASSIRGESGEQYF.

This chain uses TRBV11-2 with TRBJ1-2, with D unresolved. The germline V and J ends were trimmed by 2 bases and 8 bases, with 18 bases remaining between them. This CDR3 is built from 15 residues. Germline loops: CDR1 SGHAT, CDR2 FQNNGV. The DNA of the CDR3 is TGTGCCAGCAGCTTATTTTTTATGCAGGCCGACGGCTACACCTTC. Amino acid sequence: CASSLFFMQADGYTF.

CDR3 sequence reads: CASSEATGQFYGYTF. CDR3 DNA sequence: TGTGCCAGCAGTGAAGCCACGGGACAGTTCTATGGCTACACCTTC. The chain has TRBV2 and TRBJ1-2; 7 nucleotides match TRBD1. CDR1 and CDR2 from the germline V gene are SNHLY and FYNNEI. V lost 0 bases and J lost 4; bases outside the gene matches: 5. The CDR3 spans 15 residues.

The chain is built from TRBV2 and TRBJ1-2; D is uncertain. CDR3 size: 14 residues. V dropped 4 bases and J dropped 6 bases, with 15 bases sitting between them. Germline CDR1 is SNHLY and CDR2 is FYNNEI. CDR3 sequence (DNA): TGTGCCAGCAGTGTTCTATGGAGGAGTGATGGCTACACCTTC. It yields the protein CASSVLWRSDGYTF.

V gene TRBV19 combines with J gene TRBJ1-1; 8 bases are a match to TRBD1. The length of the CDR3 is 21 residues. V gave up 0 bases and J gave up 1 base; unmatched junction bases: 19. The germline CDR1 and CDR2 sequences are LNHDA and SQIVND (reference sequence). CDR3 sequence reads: CASSIDLIRPRGLTTNTEAFF. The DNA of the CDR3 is TGTGCCAGTAGTATAGATCTTATCCGTCCCAGGGGGCTAACTACGAACACTGAAGCTTTCTTT. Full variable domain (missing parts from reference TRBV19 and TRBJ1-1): DGGITQSPKYLFRKEGQNVTLSCEQNLNHDAMYWYRQDPGQGLRLIYYSQIVNDFQKGDIAEGYSVSREKKESFPLTVTSAQKNPTAFYLCASSIDLIRPRGLTTNTEAFFGQGTRLTVV.

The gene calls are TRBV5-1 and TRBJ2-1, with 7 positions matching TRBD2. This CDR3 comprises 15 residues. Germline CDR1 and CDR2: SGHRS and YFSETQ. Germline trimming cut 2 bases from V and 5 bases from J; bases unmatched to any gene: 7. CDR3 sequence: CASSFLGGSDNEQFF. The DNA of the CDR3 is TGCGCCAGCAGCTTCCTCGGGGGGTCTGACAATGAGCAGTTCTTC.

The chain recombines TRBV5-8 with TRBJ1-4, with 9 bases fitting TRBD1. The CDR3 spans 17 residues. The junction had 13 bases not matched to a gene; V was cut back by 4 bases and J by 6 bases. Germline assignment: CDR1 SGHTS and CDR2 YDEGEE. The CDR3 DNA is TGTGCCAGCAGCCACCGGGACAGGGCGTTTGATCATGAAAAACTGTTTTTT. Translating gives CASSHRDRAFDHEKLFF.

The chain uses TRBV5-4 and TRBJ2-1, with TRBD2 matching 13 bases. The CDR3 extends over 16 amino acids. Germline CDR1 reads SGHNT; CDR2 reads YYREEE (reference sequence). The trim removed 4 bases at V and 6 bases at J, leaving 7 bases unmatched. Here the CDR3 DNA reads TGTGCCAGCAGCCCGCCGGGACTAGCGGGGTCCAATGAGCAGTTCTTC. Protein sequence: CASSPPGLAGSNEQFF.